Detailed here is one T cell receptor (beta chain). Its antigen is unknown. Using immunoSEQ multiplex PCR, the repertoire was profiled, and TCRdb retains in-frame clones only, with some absent. The sample shows some 130,000 clones, 75% to 90% of them seen only once. This CDR3 is 14 amino acids long. The germline CDR1 and CDR2 sequences are MNHNS and SASEGT. The junction had 6 bases not matched to a gene; V was cut back by 10 bases and J by 5 bases. The data were obtained in a study of identifying expanded T cells in peripheral blood. Points from the study as a whole: Approximately two-week clone count variance significantly increased as total template count grew.

Collection occurred without any documented infections or immune events in donors. The sample was blood. The sequence was obtained from a person aged 18 to 70 in good health. The J gene is TRBJ1-6, the V gene TRBV6-1; TRBD1 agrees at 9 bases. The CDR3 DNA reads as TGTGCCACCTGGGACAGGGAAAATAATTCACCCCTCCACTTT. It is translated as CATWDRENNSPLHF.